This TCR beta chain was documented in a study of blood T cell repertoires in COVID-19. Study information: Collection of acute and convalescent COVID-19 samples took place in the United States, Italy and Spain.

Germline values: CDR1 SGDLS, CDR2 YYNGEE. Trimming pared 1 base from V and 4 bases from J, leaving 7 bases between. This CDR3 is 13 amino acids long. The protocol was immunoSEQ multiplex PCR, while the TCRdb copy is restricted to in-frame clones and leaves out a portion. The table shows 320,000 or so clones, with roughly 88% occurring only once. The rearrangement links TRBV9 to TRBJ2-3; D is perhaps TRBD1 (5 bases). The specimen sequenced was PBMCs or T cells enriched from blood (not recorded which). This clonotype was obtained from a man aged 30 to 45 who had recovered from COVID-19. The DNA of the CDR3 is TGTGCCAGCAGCGTATGGGGCCCAGATACGCAGTATTTT. Its translation is CASSVWGPDTQYF.